One and the same sample provided the 30 T cell receptor beta chains below, sequenced in a study of T cells in Graves' hyperthyroidism and ophthalmopathy (dated by TCRdb to between 2019 and 2020). Receptors were amplified or captured by multiplex PCR. Sequencing relied on an Illumina HiSeq 2000. The TCR beta CDR3 regions were amplified from the RNA transcripts. For the first round of RT-PCR on the TCR CDR3, the HTBI primer set was used together with the Qiagen OneStep RT-PCR kit. The public reads were reanalyzed by TCRdb: fastp trimming at Q25, MiXCR alignment, in-frame beta chains only. Entries are consolidated by CDR3 protein sequence, retaining the most common genes and DNA. In all, the sample holds 550,000 to 700,000 distinct CDR3 sequences, and 46% of those were seen once. About 20% of the sample belongs to the ten largest clones. The specimen sequenced was peripheral blood or thyroid tissue (not recorded which). Every receptor here comes from an adult woman with Graves' disease, either hyperthyroidism or ophthalmopathy (not recorded which).

This clonotype appeared once. At one end the junction does not follow the germline gene, possibly because of a read error. The chain carries TRBV5-3 and TRBJ1-2; D gene unclear. TRBV5-3 is designated an ORF whose function remains uncertain. The CDR3 is 16 residues long. In DNA form, the CDR3 reads TGTGCCAGCAGCTTGGCTCGCACTGAAGCTAACTATGGCTACACCTTC. Residues: CASSLARTEANYGYTF.

This clonotype has more than one count but fewer than ten. The chain couples TRBV4-2 to TRBJ2-3; D is ambiguous. The CDR3 has 16 amino acids. Germline V CDR1 and CDR2: LGHNA, YNFKEQ. Between the trimmed V and J ends, which lost 3 bases and 2 bases, there was a span of 15 bases. CDR3 in amino acids: CASSQNSVDNTDTQYF. The CDR3 bases are TGTGCCAGCAGCCAGAACTCCGTAGATAACACAGATACGCAGTATTTT.

This clonotype was detected a few times. V gene TRBV6-1 combines with J gene TRBJ1-4; unclear D gene. Germline values: CDR1 MNHNS, CDR2 SASEGT. CDR3 length equals 10 residues. Trimming stripped 10 bases from V and 13 bases from J, with 13 bases between. CDR3 region: CATGDGVLFF. The CDR3, as DNA: TGTGCCACCGGGGATGGGGTACTGTTTTTT.

This chain uses TRBV25-1 with TRBJ1-2, with D hard to call. Germline assignment: CDR1 MGHDK and CDR2 SYGVNS. The CDR3 has 15 amino acids. Trimming shortened V by 4 bases and J by 0 bases, and 12 bases separated the two germline ends. This CDR3 reads CASSGLTDANYGYTF. As DNA, the CDR3 is TGTGCCAGCAGTGGGTTGACGGATGCTAACTATGGCTACACCTTC.

The CDR3 protein is CAISAPGQETQYF. The CDR3 region has the DNA TGTGCCATCAGTGCCCCGGGGCAAGAGACCCAGTACTTC. This rearrangement joins TRBV10-3 to TRBJ2-5; D is possibly TRBD2 (5 bases). Trimming pared 4 bases from V and 2 bases from J, leaving 8 bases between. Germline CDR1 and CDR2: ENHRY and SYGVKD. The CDR3 is made up of 13 amino acids.

The V and J genes are TRBV7-2 and TRBJ2-7, with D perhaps being TRBD1 or TRBD2 (5 bases each). Germline CDR1 SGHTA, CDR2 FQGNSA. The CDR3 runs 14 residues. The V gene lost 3 bases and the J gene lost 4 bases, with 13 bases spanning the gap. The CDR3 is CASSLRGEEYEQYF. CDR3 DNA sequence: TGTGCCAGCAGCTTGAGGGGCGAAGAATACGAGCAGTACTTC.

J is TRBJ1-6 and V is TRBV4-3; D ambiguous. Germline V lookup: CDR1 LGHNA, CDR2 YSLEER. Trimming cost V 0 bases and J 10 bases, with 4 bases left between them. This CDR3 region has 12 residues. CDR3 amino acids: CASSQDDSPLHF. The CDR3 DNA follows: TGCGCCAGCAGCCAAGACGACTCACCCCTCCACTTT.

A few counts support this clonotype. This chain links TRBV9 with TRBJ2-1, with D perhaps assigned TRBD1 or TRBD2 (6 bases each). V lost 4 bases and J lost 7, with 18 bases in between. The germline V gene encodes CDR1 SGDLS and CDR2 YYNGEE. The CDR3 extends over 15 amino acids. CDR3 sequence: CASSPRGLARNEQFF. The CDR3 nucleotides read TGTGCCAGCAGCCCCAGGGGTCTAGCGAGGAATGAGCAGTTCTTC. The full variable domain, completed using reference TRBV9 and TRBJ2-1, is DSGVTQTPKHLITATGQRVTLRCSPRSGDLSVYWYQQSLDQGLQFLIQYYNGEERAKGNILERFSAQQFPDLHSELNLSSLELGDSALYFCASSPRGLARNEQFFGPGTRLTVL.

This clonotype was found many times. The DNA for the CDR3 is TGTGCCAGCAGCTCGCTAACTGACAGGCAGCCCCAGCATTTT. Encoded protein: CASSSLTDRQPQHF. The chain recombines TRBV5-6 with TRBJ1-5, with D perhaps TRBD1 (6 bases). The CDR3 is made up of 14 amino acids. The V gene lost 3 bases and the J gene lost 7 bases, with 14 bases spanning the gap. Germline CDR1 SGHDT, CDR2 YYEEEE.

This clonotype was recorded at least ten times. The chain links TRBV9 to TRBJ2-5; D unresolved. The germline V gene has CDR1 SGDLS and CDR2 YYNGEE. The CDR3 has 16 amino acids. Deletions cut 1 base from V and 2 bases from J, with 15 bases between. CDR3 in DNA: TGTGCCAGCAGCGTATTTCGCGACATTCCACAAGAGACCCAGTACTTC. This sequence encodes CASSVFRDIPQETQYF.

This clonotype showed up many times. The V call is TRBV6-6, the J call TRBJ2-5; no clear D gene. The CDR3 sequence is 15 residues long. V lost 6 bases, J lost 4 bases, and 18 bases lay in between. Germline CDR1 MNHNY, CDR2 SVGAGI (reference sequence). The CDR3 region is CASSWVGHSGETQYF. For the CDR3, the DNA is TGTGCCAGCAGCTGGGTTGGTCACTCGGGAGAGACCCAGTACTTC.

This clonotype was found a few times. The rearrangement joins TRBV12-3 or TRBV12-4 to TRBJ1-3, with D uncertain. The V end was cut by 2 bases, the J end by 1 base, with 21 bases between. CDR3 length: 19 residues. CDR3 nucleotide sequence: TGTGCCAGCAGTTTAAGGCAGGCCCTTCCTCATTTTTCTGGAAACACCATATATTTT. This sequence encodes CASSLRQALPHFSGNTIYF.

There are many counts of this clonotype. The chain recombines TRBV7-9 with TRBJ2-6; 12 bases are shared with TRBD1. The CDR3 is made up of 22 amino acids. V lost 3 bases and J lost 0; bases outside the gene matches: 15. Germline V gene sequence: CDR1 SEHNR, CDR2 FQNEAQ (reference sequence). CDR3 sequence (DNA): TGTGCCAGCAGCTTTACCGGGACAGGGGGCCTTATCACGTTCTCTGGGGCCAACGTCCTGACTTTC. This gives the protein CASSFTGTGGLITFSGANVLTF.

This chain links TRBV25-1 with TRBJ1-5, with D possibly TRBD1 on 6 matching bases. The V and J ends lost 5 bases and 2 bases respectively, with 25 bases between them. The length of the CDR3 is 19 residues. CDR1 is MGHDK and CDR2 is SYGVNS in the germline V gene. As DNA, the CDR3 is TGTGCCAGCAGTCTCTCGAGGGGGGCGCCGACCACTGGCAATCAGCCCCAGCATTTT. It yields the protein CASSLSRGAPTTGNQPQHF. Supplemented by reference TRBV25-1 and TRBJ1-5, the full variable domain reads EADIYQTPRYLVIGTGKKITLECSQTMGHDKMYWYQQDPGMELHLIHYSYGVNSTEKGDLSSESTVSRIRTEHFPLTLESARPSHTSQYLCASSLSRGAPTTGNQPQHFGDGTRLSIL.

This chain links TRBV7-9 with TRBJ2-6, with D tentatively TRBD1 (6 bases). Germline CDR1 reads SEHNR; CDR2 reads FQNEAQ (reference sequence). The ends were cut back, 6 bases at V and 4 bases at J, with 16 bases in the middle. The CDR3 has 16 amino acids. CDR3 in DNA: TGTGCCAGCAGGTCCTGGACAGCCGAGGGGGCCAACGTCCTGACTTTC. This sequence encodes CASRSWTAEGANVLTF.

The CDR3 here is CASSPPGGTGETQYF. CDR3 DNA sequence: TGTGCCAGCAGCCCCCCAGGGGGCACCGGGGAGACCCAGTACTTC. The chain joins TRBV12-3 or TRBV12-4 to TRBJ2-5, with 8 bases lining up with TRBD1. The V segment lost 6 bases and the J segment 5 bases; nucleotides outside the gene matches: 11. CDR3 length equals 15 residues.

In its sample, this clonotype was seen once. This chain connects TRBV2 to TRBJ2-7; D tentatively reads TRBD1 or TRBD2 (5 bases each). The CDR3 spans 15 residues. V was shortened by 4 bases and J by 4 bases, with 17 bases between the two germline ends. Germline V gene lookup returns CDR1 SNHLY and CDR2 FYNNEI. The CDR3 sequence is CASSGTGPSPYEQYF. CDR3 DNA sequence: TGTGCCAGCAGTGGGACGGGACCCAGTCCTTACGAGCAGTACTTC.

This CDR3 reads CANTPGHTYNEQFF. The CDR3 nucleotides are TGTGCCAACACCCCCGGACACACCTACAATGAGCAGTTCTTC. V usage is TRBV6-6 and J usage is TRBJ2-1, with D tentatively TRBD1 (5 bases). This CDR3 region has 14 residues. From germline, CDR1 is MNHNY and CDR2 SVGAGI (reference sequence). The V and J ends lost 10 bases and 2 bases respectively, with 15 bases between them.

V gene TRBV28 combines with J gene TRBJ1-6, with 9 positions matching TRBD1. The CDR3 is 14 residues long. Germline V CDR1 and CDR2: MDHEN, SYDVKM. With V trimmed by 6 bases and J by 9 bases, 6 bases remained unmatched. The CDR3 loop reads CASSRTGVASPLHF. The CDR3 DNA reads as TGTGCCAGCAGCCGGACAGGGGTTGCTTCACCCCTCCACTTT.

This clonotype was seen many times. The V gene is TRBV12-3 or TRBV12-4, the J gene TRBJ1-3; possibly TRBD1 for D (6 bases). This CDR3 is built from 14 residues. Trimming cost V 7 bases and J 1 base, with 11 bases left between them. The CDR3 is CASIEGGSGNTIYF. The CDR3 DNA is TGTGCCAGCATTGAAGGGGGTTCTGGAAACACCATATATTTT.

The chain employs TRBV28 and TRBJ1-1, with D unclear. The ends were cut back, 6 bases at V and 1 base at J, with 12 bases in the middle. CDR1 is MDHEN, CDR2 SYDVKM, per germline. The CDR3 length is 14 residues. The CDR3 region has the DNA TGTGCCAGCAGGGTCAGTACTCGGAACACTGAAGCTTTCTTT. This gives the protein CASRVSTRNTEAFF.

This clonotype was recorded many times. V usage is TRBV3-1 and J usage is TRBJ2-5; D might be TRBD2 (6 bases). V lost 7 bases to trimming and J lost 9 bases, with 12 bases between them. This CDR3 region has 11 residues. Germline values: CDR1 LGHDT, CDR2 YNNKEL (reference sequence). In DNA form, the CDR3 reads TGTGCCAGCACGACCCCGGGGGCCCAGTACTTC. It specifies CASTTPGAQYF.

Many counts were recorded for this clonotype. V gene TRBV12-3 or TRBV12-4 combines with J gene TRBJ1-1, with 8 bases matching TRBD1. CDR3 length equals 13 residues. V lost 5 bases and J lost 3; bases outside the gene matches: 2. The DNA of the CDR3 is TGTGCCAGCAGTAGACAGGGGTACACTGAAGCTTTCTTT. Residues: CASSRQGYTEAFF.

For this clonotype: Possible read error: a much larger clone is one base away. The chain couples TRBV20-1 to TRBJ1-5; weak D call: TRBD1 (6 bases). Germline CDR1 DFQATT, CDR2 SNEGSKA (reference sequence). There are 17 residues in the CDR3. CDR3 sequence reads: CSARELSGHYSNRPQHF. The CDR3 nucleotides are TGCAGTGCTAGAGAGCTATCGGGACATTATAGCAATCGGCCCCAGCATTTT.

The J gene is TRBJ1-6, the V gene TRBV20-1; the D gene is possibly TRBD1 (6 bases). The CDR3 has 15 amino acids. V dropped 0 bases and J dropped 5 bases, with 11 bases sitting between them. CDR1 is DFQATT, CDR2 SNEGSKA, per germline (reference sequence). CDR3 sequence reads: CSARDWGGDNSPLHF. CDR3 DNA: TGCAGTGCTAGAGATTGGGGGGGCGATAATTCACCCCTCCACTTT.

The V call is TRBV10-3, the J call TRBJ1-1, with D unresolved. CDR1 and CDR2 from the germline V gene are ENHRY and SYGVKD. V gave up 2 bases and J gave up 4 bases, with 8 bases separating them. CDR3 length: 13 amino acids. As DNA, the CDR3 is TGTGCCATCAGTGAGGACACCCTCACTGAAGCTTTCTTT. Translation gives CAISEDTLTEAFF.

V gene TRBV9 combines with J gene TRBJ1-3; unclear D gene. With 4 bases removed from V and 7 bases from J, the gap between germline ends came to 12 bases. The CDR3 consists of 13 residues. Germline V gene sequence: CDR1 SGDLS, CDR2 YYNGEE. The CDR3 DNA sequence: TGTGCCAGCAGCCCAGAACGTCGGAACACCATATATTTT. This codes for CASSPERRNTIYF.

The genes are TRBV7-3 and TRBJ1-1; D may be TRBD1 (5 bases). The CDR3 is 16 residues long. V was shortened by 3 bases and J by 4 bases, with 18 bases between the two germline ends. Germline V gives CDR1 SGHTA, CDR2 FQGTGA. DNA for the CDR3: TGTGCCAGCAGCTTCATGGCGGGACCCTTGGGCACTGAAGCTTTCTTT. Residues: CASSFMAGPLGTEAFF.

Here the CDR3 reads CASSEGQGSYEQYF. For the CDR3, the DNA is TGTGCCAGCAGTGAAGGGCAAGGGTCCTACGAGCAGTACTTC. The rearrangement uses TRBV25-1 and TRBJ2-7; D unclear. The CDR3 loop spans 14 amino acids. Deletions cut 2 bases from V and 1 base from J, with 9 bases between. Germline V gene sequence: CDR1 MGHDK, CDR2 SYGVNS.

This clonotype was observed a handful of times. This chain uses TRBV7-2 with TRBJ2-7; 7 bases map to TRBD2. The germline gives CDR1 SGHTA, CDR2 FQGNSA. With 4 bases clipped from V and 3 bases from J, the junction kept 9 bases outside the gene matches. The CDR3 consists of 15 residues. The CDR3 DNA follows: TGTGCCAGCAGCTACGCCGGGGGGATAGGCTACGAGCAGTACTTC. Encoded protein: CASSYAGGIGYEQYF.